One sample yielded the 13 T cell receptor beta chains listed below, sequenced in a study of blood T cell repertoires in COVID-19. The table came from immunoSEQ multiplex PCR; TCRdb's copy has only in-frame clones and leaves some out. The data show about 150,000 clones, roughly 80% seen once. What was sequenced was peripheral blood. These receptors were obtained from an older man with acute or convalescent COVID-19.

The rearrangement uses TRBV27 and TRBJ2-6; 10 nucleotides line up with TRBD1. CDR1 MNHEY and CDR2 SMNVEV come from the germline V gene (reference sequence). The CDR3 has 18 amino acids. Losses at the gene ends were 6 bases for V and 2 bases for J; bases not matched to a gene: 10. The CDR3 nucleotides are TGTGCCAGCAGGCTGACAGGGGGCTCGGGCCCTGGGGCCAACGTCCTGACTTTC. It yields the protein CASRLTGGSGPGANVLTF.

The rearrangement links TRBV14 to TRBJ2-5; D call uncertain. CDR1 and CDR2 from the germline V gene are SGHDN and FVKESK. The CDR3 consists of 14 residues. The germline V and J ends were trimmed by 1 base and 2 bases, with 8 bases remaining between them. The CDR3 loop reads CASSQVNRQETQYF. The DNA for the CDR3 is TGTGCCAGCAGCCAAGTTAACAGACAAGAGACCCAGTACTTC.

The gene calls are TRBV5-1 and TRBJ1-5; perhaps TRBD1 as D (5 bases). V was cut by 4 bases and J by 5 bases, with 25 bases left in between. Germline CDR1 reads SGHRS; CDR2 reads YFSETQ. CDR3 length: 18 residues. The CDR3: CASSPLPLGLTDYQPQHF. The CDR3 coding sequence is TGCGCCAGCAGCCCCCTCCCCCTGGGACTGACAGATTATCAGCCCCAGCATTTT.

Notes on this clone: One junction end does not reproduce the germline sequence, and a read error may be involved. The chain joins TRBV7-9 to TRBJ1-1, with D uncertain. In germline, CDR1 is SEHNR, CDR2 FQNEAQ (reference sequence). The CDR3 length is 12 residues. CDR3 in amino acids: CASSPGNPEAFF. CDR3 DNA sequence: TGTGCCAGCAGCCCCGGGAACCCTGAAGCTTTCTTT.

This chain links TRBV5-1 with TRBJ2-3; 12 bases line up with TRBD2. V was pared by 0 bases and J by 1 base, with 3 bases of the junction left unmatched. CDR1 is SGHRS, CDR2 YFSETQ, per germline. The CDR3 extends over 17 amino acids. The CDR3, as DNA: TGCGCCAGCAGCTTGGCACGACTAGCGGGAGGCACAGATACGCAGTATTTT. Translating gives CASSLARLAGGTDTQYF.

The chain uses TRBV19 and TRBJ2-7; TRBD1 aligns across 7 bases. Losses at the gene ends were 10 bases for V and 1 base for J; bases not matched to a gene: 7. The germline V gene encodes CDR1 LNHDA and CDR2 SQIVND (reference sequence). There are 13 residues in the CDR3. CDR3: CATLKTGSYEQYF. CDR3 bases: TGTGCCACTTTAAAGACAGGGTCCTACGAGCAGTACTTC.

The chain uses TRBV11-2 and TRBJ2-5; 7 bases map to TRBD1. The CDR3 runs 14 residues. Germline V gene sequence: CDR1 SGHAT, CDR2 FQNNGV. J lost 2 bases, V lost 5 bases, and 5 bases had no gene match. DNA for the CDR3: TGTGCCAGCAGCGGGATGACAGGGCAAGAGACCCAGTACTTC. This gives the protein CASSGMTGQETQYF.

The J gene is TRBJ1-2, the V gene TRBV5-1, with 8 bases lining up with TRBD1. With V trimmed by 0 bases and J by 7 bases, 11 bases remained unmatched. Germline V gives CDR1 SGHRS, CDR2 YFSETQ. The CDR3 has 16 amino acids. The CDR3 DNA follows: TGCGCCAGCAGCTTGGCCAGCGGGCAGGGGGCCCGTGGCTACACCTTC. Encoded protein: CASSLASGQGARGYTF.

The chain has TRBV29-1 and TRBJ1-1; TRBD1 matches at 7 bases. V shed 5 bases and J 11 bases; nucleotides not matched to a gene: 11. CDR1 SQVTM and CDR2 ANQGSEA come from the germline V gene. The length of the CDR3 is 12 residues. CDR3 region: CSVHRGYVGAFF. CDR3 sequence (DNA): TGCAGCGTTCACAGGGGATACGTCGGGGCTTTCTTT. Using reference TRBV29-1 and TRBJ1-1 for the parts outside the CDR3, the full variable domain is SAVISQKPSRDICQRGTSLTIQCQVDSQVTMMFWYRQQPGQSLTLIATANQGSEATYESGFVIDKFPISRPNLTFSTLTVSNMSPEDSSIYLCSVHRGYVGAFFGQGTRLTVV.

The chain combines TRBV6-5 with TRBJ2-7; D possibly corresponds to TRBD1 (6 bases). V lost 6 bases and J 7 bases, leaving 22 bases between the germline ends. CDR1 is MNHEY, CDR2 SVGAGI, per germline. This CDR3 comprises 15 residues. CDR3: CASRANRDTVWEQYF. Here the CDR3 DNA reads TGTGCCAGCAGAGCAAACCGGGACACTGTTTGGGAGCAGTACTTC.

This chain uses TRBV6-5 with TRBJ2-1; maybe TRBD1 (5 bases). From germline, CDR1 is MNHEY and CDR2 SVGAGI. Trimming shortened V by 5 bases and J by 8 bases, and 16 bases separated the two germline ends. The CDR3 length is 14 residues. The CDR3 DNA follows: TGTGCCAGCAGTCAGGGTCCCCAATTTCATGAGCAGTTCTTC. This codes for CASSQGPQFHEQFF.

The DNA of the CDR3 is TGTGCCAGTAGTATCACAGGGGGCTGGGGTCTGAAAAACATTCAGTACTTC. Translated: CASSITGGWGLKNIQYF. The chain couples TRBV19 to TRBJ2-4; 9 bases match TRBD1. The germline gives CDR1 LNHDA, CDR2 SQIVND (reference sequence). V trimming: 3 bases; J trimming: 4 bases; junction bases outside the gene matches: 10. This CDR3 has 17 amino acids.

The J gene is TRBJ2-7, the V gene TRBV5-1, with TRBD2 matching over 8 bases. This CDR3 is 17 amino acids long. V shed 4 bases, J shed 4 bases, and the junction held 16 bases outside the gene matches. Germline-derived CDR1 and CDR2 are SGHRS and YFSETQ. The CDR3 bases are TGCGCCAGCAGCCCTCGAAACGGGGGCGGGGGGAATTACGAGCAGTACTTC. This gives the protein CASSPRNGGGGNYEQYF.